The 2 T cell receptor beta chains below were found in one sample sequenced in a study of blood T cell repertoires in COVID-19. Assay: immunoSEQ multiplex PCR; the TCRdb copy retains only in-frame clones and omits some. The sample contains about 53,000 clones, 80% to 85% of which appear only once. Specimen: peripheral blood. Source of these receptors: a woman aged 80 or over with COVID-19, enrolled during active disease.

The chain links TRBV3-1 (or the pseudogene TRBV3-2) to TRBJ1-1; 7 bases agree with TRBD1. V lost 5 bases, J lost 1 base, and 7 bases stayed unmatched. Per germline, CDR1 LGHDT and CDR2 YNNKEL (reference sequence). The CDR3 has 15 residues. In DNA form, the CDR3 reads TGTGCCAGCAGCGTCCAGGGGGTGGGGAACACTGAAGCTTTCTTT. Translating it yields CASSVQGVGNTEAFF.

This chain uses TRBV12-3 or TRBV12-4 with TRBJ1-2; D unclear. Trimming pared 5 bases from V and 7 bases from J, leaving 8 bases between. CDR3 length equals 11 residues. Here the CDR3 reads CASSRTGGYTF. In DNA, the CDR3 is TGTGCCAGCAGTCGTACGGGTGGCTACACCTTC.